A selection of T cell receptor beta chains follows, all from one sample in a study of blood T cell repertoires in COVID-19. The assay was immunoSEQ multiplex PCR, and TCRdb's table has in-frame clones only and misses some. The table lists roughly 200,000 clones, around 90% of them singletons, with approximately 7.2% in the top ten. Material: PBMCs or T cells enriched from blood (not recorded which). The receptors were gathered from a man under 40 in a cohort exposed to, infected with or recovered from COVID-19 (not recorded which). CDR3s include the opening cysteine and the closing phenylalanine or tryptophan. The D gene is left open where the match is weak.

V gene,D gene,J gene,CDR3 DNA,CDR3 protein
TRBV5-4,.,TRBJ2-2,TGTGCCAGCAGCTTGAGCGGCAGTAACACCGGGGAGCTGTTTTTT,CASSLSGSNTGELFF
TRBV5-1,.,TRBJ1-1,TGCGCCAGCAGCGGAAAAGGGGGGAACACTGAAGCTTTCTTT,CASSGKGGNTEAFF
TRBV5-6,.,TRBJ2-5,TGTGCCAGCAGCCCCAGGGGCTTCCCTCGGGAGACCCAGTACTTC,CASSPRGFPRETQYF
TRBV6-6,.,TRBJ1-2,TGTGCCAGCAACCTAGACAGGACTAACTATGGCTACACCTTC,CASNLDRTNYGYTF
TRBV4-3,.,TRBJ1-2,TGCGCCAGCAGCCAAGACAGGTCCTCACACAATGGCTACACCTTC,CASSQDRSSHNGYTF
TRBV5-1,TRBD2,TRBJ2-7,TGCGCCAGCAGCCTGGGGGGGAGGGCCTACGAGCAGTACTTC,CASSLGGRAYEQYF
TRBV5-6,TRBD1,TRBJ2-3,TGTGCCAGCAGCTTCGGGACAGGGTTTACGGATACGCAGTATTTT,CASSFGTGFTDTQYF
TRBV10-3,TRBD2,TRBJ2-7,TGTGCCATCAGTGACATGACTAGCGGCCGCTCCTACGAGCAGTACTTC,CAISDMTSGRSYEQYF
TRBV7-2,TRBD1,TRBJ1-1,TGTGCCAGCAGCCGGGACAGATTGAACACTGAAGCTTTCTTT,CASSRDRLNTEAFF
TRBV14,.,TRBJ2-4,TGTGCCAGCAGCCATACAGGGCCGGACATTCAGTACTTC,CASSHTGPDIQYF